This entry is about one T cell receptor (beta chain). The Th1 cells were the flow-through after CD25, CD56 and CD294 bead selections. This CDR3 region has 16 residues. Germline assignment: CDR1 MGHRA and CDR2 YSYEKL. Trimming left V 1 base short and J 7 bases short, with 17 bases between. This specimen belongs to a study of relationships among human T cell subsets. Semiquantitative ARM-PCR amplified T cell receptor alpha and beta CDR3 regions from mRNA. ARM-PCR used tagged nested gene-specific primers, then communal superprimers for exponential amplification. TCRdb used MiXCR to reprocess the multiplex PCR reads, holding one entry per CDR3 protein. Among roughly 13,000 distinct CDR3 sequences, around 67% were seen once, and the ten largest hold about 27%.

The TCR was taken from a man aged 40-49 years in good health. The chain joins TRBV4-1 to TRBJ2-1; no firm D call. Material: CD4+ Th1 cells sorted from blood. The CDR3 spells CASSQGSQVLGNEQFF. The CDR3 coding sequence is TGCGCCAGCAGCCAAGGGTCCCAGGTCCTAGGGAATGAGCAGTTCTTC.